Each of the 17 T cell receptor beta chains below was sequenced from the same sample in a study of metastatic and nonmetastatic thyroid tumors (TCRdb year 2020). Before undergoing thyroid surgery, none of the patients had been given any kind of treatment. Receptor libraries were prepared by PCR. Sequencing used an Illumina HiSeq 4000. The raw public data were reprocessed by TCRdb itself: fastp quality trimming at Q25, MiXCR clonotype calling, in-frame beta chains only. This sample lists around 12,000 clones; 35% to 45% were detected once. The ten largest clones capture roughly a sixth of the sample. Sequenced: tumor tissue. The receptors here all came from a female donor with papillary thyroid cancer or a benign thyroid nodule (not recorded which). Some clones in this sample may be carry-over from other donors' samples.

Relative to its sample, this clone is medium-sized (0.01 to 0.1%). The rearrangement joins TRBV12-5 to TRBJ2-5; 10 nucleotides match TRBD1. CDR3 length: 12 amino acids. Per germline, CDR1 LGHNT and CDR2 FRNRAP. The V gene end was trimmed by 5 bases and the J gene end by 7 bases; junction bases not matched to a gene: 1. Here the CDR3 reads CASGRTGGTQYF. DNA for the CDR3: TGTGCTAGTGGTCGGACAGGGGGGACCCAGTACTTC.

This clone was recorded a few times. The V gene is TRBV27, the J gene TRBJ2-7, with D perhaps matching TRBD1 or TRBD2 (5 bases each). This CDR3 has 14 residues. Looked up from germline, CDR1 is MNHEY and CDR2 is SMNVEV (reference sequence). V lost 2 bases and J 4 bases, leaving 12 bases between the germline ends. The CDR3 here is CASSLTGGGYEQYF. The CDR3, as DNA: TGTGCCAGCAGTTTAACTGGGGGTGGGTACGAGCAGTACTTC.

The chain combines TRBV20-1 with TRBJ2-3; the D gene is possibly TRBD2 (5 bases). The CDR3 totals 17 residues. The germline gives CDR1 DFQATT, CDR2 SNEGSKA (reference sequence). V was cut by 0 bases and J by 6 bases, with 22 bases left in between. The CDR3 sequence: CSARDGLGGGGSDTQYF. CDR3 nucleotide sequence: TGCAGTGCTAGAGATGGATTGGGTGGAGGTGGAAGTGATACGCAGTATTTT.

This clone was seen only a few times. V gene TRBV12-3 or TRBV12-4 combines with J gene TRBJ1-6; D not resolved. This CDR3 region has 16 residues. V lost 3 bases, J lost 0 bases, and 9 bases lay in between. CDR3 amino acids: CASSLRPSSYNSPLHF. For the CDR3, the DNA is TGTGCCAGCAGTTTGCGACCGAGCTCCTATAATTCACCCCTCCACTTT.

This chain joins TRBV20-1 and TRBJ1-1; maybe TRBD1 (6 bases). In germline, CDR1 is DFQATT, CDR2 SNEGSKA (reference sequence). The ends were cut back, 4 bases at V and 3 bases at J, with 12 bases in the middle. The CDR3 consists of 13 residues. The CDR3 spells CSATNTGHTEAFF. The CDR3 DNA follows: TGCAGTGCTACGAATACAGGGCACACTGAAGCTTTCTTT.

The chain combines TRBV18 with TRBJ1-5; D is unresolved. The CDR3 sequence is 12 residues long. Germline V gene lookup returns CDR1 KGHSH and CDR2 LQKENI. The V gene lost 5 bases and the J gene lost 1 base, with 3 bases spanning the gap. CDR3 protein: CASSESNQPQHF. The CDR3 coding sequence is TGTGCCAGCTCAGAAAGCAATCAGCCCCAGCATTTT. The full variable domain, completed using reference TRBV18 and TRBJ1-5, is NAGVMQNPRHLVRRRGQEARLRCSPMKGHSHVYWYRQLPEEGLKFMVYLQKENIIDESGMPKERFSAEFPKEGPSILRIQQVVRGDSAAYFCASSESNQPQHFGDGTRLSIL.

This clone is large by share. The chain recombines TRBV5-1 with TRBJ2-6; D is undetermined. Trimming removed 0 bases from V and 3 bases from J, with 10 bases in between. CDR3 length equals 16 residues. In germline, CDR1 is SGHRS, CDR2 YFSETQ. The chain's CDR3 is CASSLGYVGGANVLTF. The DNA for the CDR3 is TGCGCCAGCAGCTTGGGCTACGTGGGTGGGGCCAACGTCCTGACTTTC.

The rearrangement links TRBV7-9 to TRBJ1-2, with 8 bases aligning to TRBD1. The V segment lost 5 bases and the J segment 8 bases; nucleotides outside the gene matches: 7. The V gene's germline CDR1 is SEHNR and CDR2 FQNEAQ (reference sequence). The CDR3 covers 13 residues. CDR3 sequence: CASSVRTGTGYTF. CDR3 bases: TGTGCCAGCAGCGTACGGACAGGGACGGGCTACACCTTC.

The rearrangement joins TRBV6-1 to TRBJ2-1, with 11 bases identical to TRBD1. Trimming cost V 6 bases and J 13 bases; bases outside gene matches: 11. CDR1 and CDR2 from the germline V gene are MNHNS and SASEGT. This CDR3 has 14 amino acids. As DNA, the CDR3 is TGTGCCAGCAGACGGGACAGGGGGACAAAGGGACAGTTCTTC. This gives the protein CASRRDRGTKGQFF.

The chain carries TRBV15 and TRBJ2-7, with 8 bases fitting TRBD1. CDR3 size: 15 residues. Trimming cost V 5 bases and J 4 bases; bases outside gene matches: 10. The V gene's germline CDR1 is LNHNV and CDR2 YYDKDF (reference sequence). CDR3 region: CATSEQDRVEYEQYF. The CDR3 DNA follows: TGTGCCACCAGCGAGCAGGACAGGGTAGAGTACGAGCAGTACTTC.

This chain uses TRBV6-2 or TRBV6-3 with TRBJ1-1; TRBD1 might be the D (5 bases). This CDR3 is built from 12 residues. The germline V gene encodes CDR1 MNHEY and CDR2 SVGEGT. Trimming pared 2 bases from V and 11 bases from J, leaving 12 bases between. The CDR3 coding sequence is TGTGCCAGCAGTTACGAGGGGCTTTATGCTTTCTTT. Protein sequence: CASSYEGLYAFF.

The rearrangement links TRBV5-1 to TRBJ2-3; 10 bases align to TRBD2. This CDR3 spans 16 amino acids. Germline CDR1 is SGHRS and CDR2 is YFSETQ. V shed 0 bases and J 3 bases; nucleotides not matched to a gene: 4. CDR3 bases: TGCGCCAGCAGCTTGGCCGGGGGACTAGCGACAGATACGCAGTATTTT. Translating it yields CASSLAGGLATDTQYF.

The rearrangement uses TRBV28 and TRBJ2-5; TRBD2 agrees at 11 bases. The V gene's germline CDR1 is MDHEN and CDR2 SYDVKM. J gave up 3 bases and V 8 bases, and 8 bases lay outside the gene matches. This CDR3 is built from 15 residues. CDR3 in DNA: TGTGCCAGCTACCCTAGCGGGAGGCCGGAAGAGACCCAGTACTTC. Its translation: CASYPSGRPEETQYF.

Written as DNA, the CDR3 is TGCAGTGCTAAAGGGACTACTAATTACGAGCAGTACTTC. The encoded protein is CSAKGTTNYEQYF. This chain joins TRBV20-1 and TRBJ2-7; TRBD2 agrees at 7 bases. CDR1 is DFQATT, CDR2 SNEGSKA, per germline (reference sequence). V lost 4 bases, J lost 4 bases, and 7 bases stayed unmatched. The CDR3 sequence is 13 residues long.

V and J are TRBV11-1 and TRBJ2-2; tentative D call: TRBD2 (5 bases). This CDR3 region has 16 residues. Trimming cost V 5 bases and J 3 bases, with 16 bases left between them. CDR1 and CDR2 from the germline V gene are SGHAT and FQDESV (reference sequence). CDR3 bases: TGTGCCAGCAGCCCCATAGCGTTACCATACACCGGGGAGCTGTTTTTT. Protein sequence: CASSPIALPYTGELFF.

This clone was picked up a small number of times. The rearrangement links TRBV6-2 or TRBV6-3 to TRBJ2-1, with 9 bases aligning to TRBD1. CDR1 and CDR2 (germline): MNHEY, SVGEGT. V lost 2 bases, J lost 7 bases, and 12 bases stayed unmatched. This CDR3 has 17 amino acids. The CDR3 nucleotides are TGTGCCAGCAGTTACGGTGTCGGGACAGGGAGAAGTAATGAGCAGTTCTTC. Protein: CASSYGVGTGRSNEQFF.

For this clone: Other nucleotide sequences from this sample produce the same CDR3. The chain couples TRBV5-1 to TRBJ1-1; D may be TRBD1 (5 bases). The V end was cut by 0 bases, the J end by 3 bases, with 9 bases between. Germline CDR1 SGHRS, CDR2 YFSETQ. This CDR3 has 14 amino acids. CDR3 nucleotides: TGCGCCAGCAGCTTGGCGGGGGGGTACACTGAAGCTTTCTTT. It yields the protein CASSLAGGYTEAFF.